The source of this T cell receptor beta chain is a study of blood T cell repertoires in COVID-19. Study-level information: Acute and convalescent COVID-19 samples came from the United States, Italy and Spain. The cDNA or gDNA used as material had been derived from T cells, B-cell-depleted T cells, or PBMCs.

From germline, CDR1 is LNHDA and CDR2 SQIVND (reference sequence). V lost 5 bases, J lost 8 bases, and 5 bases stayed unmatched. CDR3 length: 14 amino acids. Original handling: Amplification of reference gene primers was used by the study to estimate nucleated cell counts. Measured with immunoSEQ multiplex PCR; TCRdb has only the in-frame clones, and not every one. From that table come the V and J calls and clone size; the DNA was used to work out D and trimming. The table includes more than 200,000 clones, about 87% detected once. The rearrangement joins TRBV19 to TRBJ2-2; 10 bases line up with TRBD2. This TCR was recovered from a man aged 70 or older with acute or convalescent COVID-19. The sequencing sample was made of peripheral blood. Written as DNA, the CDR3 is TGTGCCAGTAGTGTCGGGACTAGCGTGGGGGAGCTGTTTTTT. Amino acid sequence: CASSVGTSVGELFF.